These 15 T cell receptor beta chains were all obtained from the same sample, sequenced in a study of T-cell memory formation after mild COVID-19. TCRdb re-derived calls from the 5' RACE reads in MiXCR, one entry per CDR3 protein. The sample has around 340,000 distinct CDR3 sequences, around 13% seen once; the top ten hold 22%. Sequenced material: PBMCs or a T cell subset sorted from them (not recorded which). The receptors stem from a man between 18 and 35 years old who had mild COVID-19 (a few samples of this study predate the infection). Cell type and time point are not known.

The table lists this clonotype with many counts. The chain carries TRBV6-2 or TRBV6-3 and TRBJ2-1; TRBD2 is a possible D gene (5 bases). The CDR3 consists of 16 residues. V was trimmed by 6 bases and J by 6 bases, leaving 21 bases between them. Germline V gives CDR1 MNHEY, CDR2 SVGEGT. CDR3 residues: CASSPLRLAPSNEQFF. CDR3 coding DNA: TGTGCCAGCAGCCCCCTGAGATTAGCGCCTTCCAATGAGCAGTTCTTC.

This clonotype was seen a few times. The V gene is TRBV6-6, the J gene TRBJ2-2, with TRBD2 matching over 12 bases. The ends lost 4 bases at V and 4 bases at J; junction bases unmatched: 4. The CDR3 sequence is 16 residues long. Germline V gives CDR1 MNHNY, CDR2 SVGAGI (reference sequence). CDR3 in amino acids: CASSFPSGGATGELFF. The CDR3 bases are TGTGCCAGCAGTTTCCCTAGCGGGGGGGCCACCGGGGAGCTGTTTTTT.

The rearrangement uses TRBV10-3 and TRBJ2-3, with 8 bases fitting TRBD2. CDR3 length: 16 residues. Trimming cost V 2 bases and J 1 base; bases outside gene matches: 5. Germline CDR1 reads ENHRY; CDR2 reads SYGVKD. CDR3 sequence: CAISEGLAARTDTQYF. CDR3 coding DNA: TGTGCCATCAGTGAGGGACTAGCCGCTCGCACAGATACGCAGTATTTT.

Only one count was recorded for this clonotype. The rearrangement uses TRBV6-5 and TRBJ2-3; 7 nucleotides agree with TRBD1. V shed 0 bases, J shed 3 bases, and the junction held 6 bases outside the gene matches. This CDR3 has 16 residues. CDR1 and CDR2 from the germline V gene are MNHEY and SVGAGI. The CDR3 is CASSYSRGRGTDTQYF. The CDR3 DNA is TGTGCCAGCAGTTACTCGAGGGGGCGCGGGACAGATACGCAGTATTTT.

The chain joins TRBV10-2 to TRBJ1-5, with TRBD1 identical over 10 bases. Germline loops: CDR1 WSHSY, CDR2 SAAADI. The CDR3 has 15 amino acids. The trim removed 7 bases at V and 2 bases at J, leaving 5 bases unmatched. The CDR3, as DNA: TGCGCCAGCACCGTGACAGGGGGCCGCAATCAGCCCCAGCATTTT. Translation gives CASTVTGGRNQPQHF.

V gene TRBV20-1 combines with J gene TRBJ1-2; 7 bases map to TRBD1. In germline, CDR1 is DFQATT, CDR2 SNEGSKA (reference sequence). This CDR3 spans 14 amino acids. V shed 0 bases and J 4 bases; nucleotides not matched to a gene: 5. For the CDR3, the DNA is TGCAGTGCTAGAGAGGGGACAGCACTCTATGGCTACACCTTC. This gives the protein CSAREGTALYGYTF.

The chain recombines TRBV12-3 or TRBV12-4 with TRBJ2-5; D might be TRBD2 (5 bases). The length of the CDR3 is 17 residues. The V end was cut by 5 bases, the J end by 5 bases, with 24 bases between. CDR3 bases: TGTGCCAGCAGTCCCCGGGGTAGCGTTCTACTCGAGGAGACCCAGTACTTC. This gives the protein CASSPRGSVLLEETQYF.

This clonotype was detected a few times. The CDR3 DNA reads as TGTGCCAGCACCCCCTCGCTAAGTCAGCCCCAGCATTTT. Protein sequence: CASTPSLSQPQHF. The V call is TRBV6-6, the J call TRBJ1-5, with D hard to call. The germline CDR1 and CDR2 sequences are MNHNY and SVGAGI (reference sequence). Trimming stripped 7 bases from V and 6 bases from J, with 13 bases between. The CDR3 has 13 residues.

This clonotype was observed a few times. The CDR3 nucleotides are TGTGCCAGCAGTGAAGGGGCAGGGGGAGAGACCCAGTACTTC. The encoded protein is CASSEGAGGETQYF. V and J are TRBV2 and TRBJ2-5; 7 bases are shared with TRBD1. CDR1 is SNHLY and CDR2 is FYNNEI in the germline V gene. The trim removed 1 base at V and 4 bases at J, leaving 3 bases unmatched. This CDR3 is 14 amino acids long. The whole variable domain, remainder taken from reference TRBV2 and TRBJ2-5, is EPEVTQTPSHQVTQMGQEVILRCVPISNHLYFYWYRQILGQKVEFLVSFYNNEISEKSEIFDDQFSVERPDGSNFTLKIRSTKLEDSAMYFCASSEGAGGETQYFGPGTRLLVL.

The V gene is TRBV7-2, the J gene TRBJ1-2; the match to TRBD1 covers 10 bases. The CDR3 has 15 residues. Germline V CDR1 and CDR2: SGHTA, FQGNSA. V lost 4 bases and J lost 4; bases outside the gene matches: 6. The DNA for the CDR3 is TGTGCCAGCAGCTCTTGGACAGGGGGTTTCTATGGCTACACCTTC. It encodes CASSSWTGGFYGYTF.

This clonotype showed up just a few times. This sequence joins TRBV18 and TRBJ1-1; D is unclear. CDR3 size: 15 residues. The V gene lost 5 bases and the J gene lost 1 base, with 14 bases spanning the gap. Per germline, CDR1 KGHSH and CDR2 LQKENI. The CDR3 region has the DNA TGTGCCAGCTCATCTCGACTGGCGGGGAACACTGAAGCTTTCTTT. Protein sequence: CASSSRLAGNTEAFF.

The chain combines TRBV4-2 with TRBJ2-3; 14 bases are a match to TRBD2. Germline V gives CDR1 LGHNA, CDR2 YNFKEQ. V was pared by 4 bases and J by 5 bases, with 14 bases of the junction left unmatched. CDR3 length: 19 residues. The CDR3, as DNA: TGTGCCAGCAGCCCCGCCCGAGGACTAGCGGGGGGCCAGGGAGATACGCAGTATTTT. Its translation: CASSPARGLAGGQGDTQYF.

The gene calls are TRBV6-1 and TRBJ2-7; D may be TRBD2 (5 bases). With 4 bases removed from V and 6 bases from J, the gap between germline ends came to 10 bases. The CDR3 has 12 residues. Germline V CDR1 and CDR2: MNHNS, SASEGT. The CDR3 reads CASSVGGPEQYF. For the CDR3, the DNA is TGTGCCAGCAGTGTAGGCGGGCCCGAGCAGTACTTC.

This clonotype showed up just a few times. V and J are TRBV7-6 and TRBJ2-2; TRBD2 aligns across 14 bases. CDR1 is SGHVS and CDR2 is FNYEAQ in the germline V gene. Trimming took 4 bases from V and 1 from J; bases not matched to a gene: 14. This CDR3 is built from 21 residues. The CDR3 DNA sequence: TGTGCCAGCAGCTCCCCCGGGTGGACTAGCGGGGGGCCCCTGAACACCGGGGAGCTGTTTTTT. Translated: CASSSPGWTSGGPLNTGELFF.

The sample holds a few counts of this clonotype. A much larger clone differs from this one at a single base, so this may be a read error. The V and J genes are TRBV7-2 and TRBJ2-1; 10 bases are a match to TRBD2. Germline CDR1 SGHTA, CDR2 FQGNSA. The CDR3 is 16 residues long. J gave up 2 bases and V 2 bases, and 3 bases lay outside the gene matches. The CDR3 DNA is TGTGCCAGCAGCTTAATCCTAGCGGGGGCCTACAATGAGCAGTTCTTC. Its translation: CASSLILAGAYNEQFF. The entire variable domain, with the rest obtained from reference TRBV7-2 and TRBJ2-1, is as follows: GAGVSQSPSNKVTEKGKDVELRCDPISGHTALYWYRQSLGQGLEFLIYFQGNSAPDKSGLPSDRFSAERTGGSVSTLTIQRTQQEDSAVYLCASSLILAGAYNEQFFGPGTRLTVL.